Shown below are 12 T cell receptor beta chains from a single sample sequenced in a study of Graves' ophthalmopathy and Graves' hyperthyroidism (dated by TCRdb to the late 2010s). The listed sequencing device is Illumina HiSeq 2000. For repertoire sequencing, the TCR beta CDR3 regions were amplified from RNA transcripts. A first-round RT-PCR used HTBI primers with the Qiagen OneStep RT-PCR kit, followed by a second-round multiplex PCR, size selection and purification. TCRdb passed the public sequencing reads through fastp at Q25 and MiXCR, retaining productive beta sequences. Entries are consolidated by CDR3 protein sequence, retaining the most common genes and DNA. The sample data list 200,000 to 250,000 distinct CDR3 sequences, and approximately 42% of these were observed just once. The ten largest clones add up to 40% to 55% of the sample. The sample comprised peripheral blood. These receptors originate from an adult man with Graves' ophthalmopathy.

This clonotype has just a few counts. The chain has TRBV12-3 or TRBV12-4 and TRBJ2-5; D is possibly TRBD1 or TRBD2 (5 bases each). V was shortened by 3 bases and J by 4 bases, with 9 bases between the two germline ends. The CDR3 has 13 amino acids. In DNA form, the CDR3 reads TGTGCCAGCAGTTTTTCAGGGAGAGAGACCCAGTACTTC. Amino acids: CASSFSGRETQYF.

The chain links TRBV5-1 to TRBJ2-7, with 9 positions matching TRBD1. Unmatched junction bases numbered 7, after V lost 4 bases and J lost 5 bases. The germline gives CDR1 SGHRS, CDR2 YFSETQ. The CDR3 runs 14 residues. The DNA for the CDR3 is TGCGCCAGCAGCCATGGACAGGGGAACGACGAGCAGTACTTC. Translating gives CASSHGQGNDEQYF. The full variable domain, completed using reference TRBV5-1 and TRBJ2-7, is KAGVTQTPRYLIKTRGQQVTLSCSPISGHRSVSWYQQTPGQGLQFLFEYFSETQRNKGNFPGRFSGRQFSNSRSEMNVSTLELGDSALYLCASSHGQGNDEQYFGPGTRLTVT.

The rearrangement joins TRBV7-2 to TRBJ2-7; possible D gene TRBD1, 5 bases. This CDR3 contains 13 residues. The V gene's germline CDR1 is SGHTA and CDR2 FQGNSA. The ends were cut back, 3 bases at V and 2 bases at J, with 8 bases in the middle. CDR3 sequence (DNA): TGTGCCAGCAGCTTTCGACAGACCTACGAGCAGTACTTC. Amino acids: CASSFRQTYEQYF.

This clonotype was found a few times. As DNA, the CDR3 is TGCGCCAGCAGCTTGCTATGGGGACGGGGCGAGCAGTACTTC. It is translated as CASSLLWGRGEQYF. The V gene is TRBV5-1, the J gene TRBJ2-7; D is perhaps TRBD1 or TRBD2 (5 bases each). V was trimmed by 1 base and J by 6 bases, leaving 14 bases between them. Germline values: CDR1 SGHRS, CDR2 YFSETQ. The CDR3 runs to 14 residues.

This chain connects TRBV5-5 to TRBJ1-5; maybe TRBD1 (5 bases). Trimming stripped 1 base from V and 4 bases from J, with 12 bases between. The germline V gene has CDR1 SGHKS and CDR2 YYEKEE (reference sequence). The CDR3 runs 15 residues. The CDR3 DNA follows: TGTGCCAGCAGCTTGTCGCAGGGATGGAATCAGCCCCAGCATTTT. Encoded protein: CASSLSQGWNQPQHF.

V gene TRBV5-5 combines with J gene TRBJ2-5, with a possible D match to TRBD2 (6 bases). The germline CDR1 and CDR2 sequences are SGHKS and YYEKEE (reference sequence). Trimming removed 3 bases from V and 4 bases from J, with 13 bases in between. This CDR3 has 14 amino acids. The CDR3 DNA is TGTGCCAGCAGCTCCTCGGGGGTCCCAGAGACCCAGTACTTC. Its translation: CASSSSGVPETQYF.

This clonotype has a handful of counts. As DNA, the CDR3 is TGCAGTGCTAGCACACAGGGGGCTTTTCAGCCCCAGCATTTT. It codes for CSASTQGAFQPQHF. The chain recombines TRBV20-1 with TRBJ1-5; 9 nucleotides agree with TRBD1. V trimming: 3 bases; J trimming: 6 bases; junction bases outside the gene matches: 6. The V gene's germline CDR1 is DFQATT and CDR2 SNEGSKA (reference sequence). The CDR3 is made up of 14 amino acids.

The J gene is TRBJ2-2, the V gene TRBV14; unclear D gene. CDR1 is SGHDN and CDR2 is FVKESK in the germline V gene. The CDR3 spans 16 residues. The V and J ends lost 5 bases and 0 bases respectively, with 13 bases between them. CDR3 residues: CASSSRAQTNTGELFF. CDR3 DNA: TGTGCCAGCAGCTCAAGAGCCCAGACGAACACCGGGGAGCTGTTTTTT.

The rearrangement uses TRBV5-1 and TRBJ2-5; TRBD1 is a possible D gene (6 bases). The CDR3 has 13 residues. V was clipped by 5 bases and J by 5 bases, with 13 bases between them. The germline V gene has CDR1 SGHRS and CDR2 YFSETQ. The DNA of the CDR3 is TGCGCCAGCAGAGAGGGGGTATCGGAGACCCAGTACTTC. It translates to CASREGVSETQYF.

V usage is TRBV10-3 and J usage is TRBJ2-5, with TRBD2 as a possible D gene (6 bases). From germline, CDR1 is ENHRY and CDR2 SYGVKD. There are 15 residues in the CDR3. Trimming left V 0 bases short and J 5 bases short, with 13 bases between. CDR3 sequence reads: CAISESASAGETQYF. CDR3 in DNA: TGTGCCATCAGTGAGTCGGCCTCGGCGGGGGAGACCCAGTACTTC.

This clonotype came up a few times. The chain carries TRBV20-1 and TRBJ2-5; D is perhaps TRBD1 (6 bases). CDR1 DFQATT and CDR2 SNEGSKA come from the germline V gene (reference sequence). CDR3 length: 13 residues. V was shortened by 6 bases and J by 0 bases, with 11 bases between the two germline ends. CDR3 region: CSAYQGNQETQYF. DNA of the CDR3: TGCAGTGCCTATCAGGGGAACCAAGAGACCCAGTACTTC.

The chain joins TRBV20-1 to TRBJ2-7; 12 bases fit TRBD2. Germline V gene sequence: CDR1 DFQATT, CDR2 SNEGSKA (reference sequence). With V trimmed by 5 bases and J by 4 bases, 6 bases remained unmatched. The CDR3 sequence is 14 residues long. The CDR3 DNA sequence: TGCAGTGCTTCCCAGACTAGCGGGAGTTACGAGCAGTACTTC. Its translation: CSASQTSGSYEQYF.